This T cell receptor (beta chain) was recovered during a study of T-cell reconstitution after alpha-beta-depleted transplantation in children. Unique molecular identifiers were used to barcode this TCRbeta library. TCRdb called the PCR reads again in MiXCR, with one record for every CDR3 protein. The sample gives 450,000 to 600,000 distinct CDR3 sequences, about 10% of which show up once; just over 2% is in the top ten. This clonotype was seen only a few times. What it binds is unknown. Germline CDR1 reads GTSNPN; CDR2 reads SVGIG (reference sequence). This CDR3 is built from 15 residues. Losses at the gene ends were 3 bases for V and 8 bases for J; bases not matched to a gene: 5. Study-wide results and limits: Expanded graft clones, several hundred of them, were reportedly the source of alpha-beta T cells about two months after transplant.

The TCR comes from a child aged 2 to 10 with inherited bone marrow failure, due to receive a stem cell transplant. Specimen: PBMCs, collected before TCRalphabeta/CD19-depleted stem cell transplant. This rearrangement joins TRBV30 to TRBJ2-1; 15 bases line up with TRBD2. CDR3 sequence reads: CAWSGGTSGRYEQFF. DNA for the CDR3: TGTGCCTGGAGCGGGGGGACTAGCGGGAGGTATGAGCAGTTCTTC.